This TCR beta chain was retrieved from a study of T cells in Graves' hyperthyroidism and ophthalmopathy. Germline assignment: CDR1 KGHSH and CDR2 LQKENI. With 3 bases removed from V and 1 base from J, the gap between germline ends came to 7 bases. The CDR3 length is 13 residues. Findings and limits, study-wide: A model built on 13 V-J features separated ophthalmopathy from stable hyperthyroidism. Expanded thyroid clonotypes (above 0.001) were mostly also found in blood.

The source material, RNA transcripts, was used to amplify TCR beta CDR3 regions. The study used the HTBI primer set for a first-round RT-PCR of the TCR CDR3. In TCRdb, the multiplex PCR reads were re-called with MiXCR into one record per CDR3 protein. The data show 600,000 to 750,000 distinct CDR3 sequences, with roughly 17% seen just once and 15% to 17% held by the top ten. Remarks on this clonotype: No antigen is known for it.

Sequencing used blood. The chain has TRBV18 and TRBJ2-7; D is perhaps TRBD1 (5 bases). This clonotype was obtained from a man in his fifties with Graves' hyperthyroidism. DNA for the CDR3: TGTGCCAGCTCACCGACAGTTTCCTACGAGCAGTACTTC. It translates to CASSPTVSYEQYF.